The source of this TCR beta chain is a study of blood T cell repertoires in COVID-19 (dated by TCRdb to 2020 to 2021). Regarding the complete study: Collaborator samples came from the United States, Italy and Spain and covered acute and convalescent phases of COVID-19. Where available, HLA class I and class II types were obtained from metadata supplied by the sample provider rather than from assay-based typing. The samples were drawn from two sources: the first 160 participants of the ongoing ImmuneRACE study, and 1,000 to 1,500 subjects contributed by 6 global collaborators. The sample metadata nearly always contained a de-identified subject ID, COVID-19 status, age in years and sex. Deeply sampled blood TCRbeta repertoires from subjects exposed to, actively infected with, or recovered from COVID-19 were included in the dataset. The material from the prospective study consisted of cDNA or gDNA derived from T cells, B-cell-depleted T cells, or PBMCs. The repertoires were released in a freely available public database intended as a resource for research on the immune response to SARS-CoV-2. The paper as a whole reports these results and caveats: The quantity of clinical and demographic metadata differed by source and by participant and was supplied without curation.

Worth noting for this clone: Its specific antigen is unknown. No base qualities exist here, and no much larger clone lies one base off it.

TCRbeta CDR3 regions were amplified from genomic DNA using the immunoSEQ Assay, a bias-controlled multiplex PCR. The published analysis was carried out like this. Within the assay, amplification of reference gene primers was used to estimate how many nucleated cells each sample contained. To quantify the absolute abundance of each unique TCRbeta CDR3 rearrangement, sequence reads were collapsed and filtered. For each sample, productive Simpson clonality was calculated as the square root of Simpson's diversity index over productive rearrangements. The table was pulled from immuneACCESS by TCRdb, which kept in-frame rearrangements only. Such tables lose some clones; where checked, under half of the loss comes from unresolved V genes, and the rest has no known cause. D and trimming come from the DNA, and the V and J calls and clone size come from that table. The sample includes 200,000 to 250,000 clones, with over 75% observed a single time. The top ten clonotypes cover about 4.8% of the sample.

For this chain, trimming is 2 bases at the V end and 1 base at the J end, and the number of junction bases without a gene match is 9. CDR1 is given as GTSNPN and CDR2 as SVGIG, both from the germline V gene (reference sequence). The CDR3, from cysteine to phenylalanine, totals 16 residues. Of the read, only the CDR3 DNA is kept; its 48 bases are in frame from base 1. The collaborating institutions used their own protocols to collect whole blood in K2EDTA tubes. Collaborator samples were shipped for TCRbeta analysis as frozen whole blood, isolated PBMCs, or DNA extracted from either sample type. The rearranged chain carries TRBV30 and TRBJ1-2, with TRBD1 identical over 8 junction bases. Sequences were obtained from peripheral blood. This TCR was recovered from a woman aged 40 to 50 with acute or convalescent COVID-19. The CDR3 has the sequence CAWSLKRTGFNYGYTF. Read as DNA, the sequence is TGTGCCTGGAGTTTGAAGCGGACAGGGTTTAACTATGGCTACACCTTC.